This TCR beta chain was captured in a study of T cell changes during pregnancy in multiple sclerosis. The CDR3 is 13 amino acids. Germline V gives CDR1 SGHNT, CDR2 YYREEE (reference sequence). Trimming shortened V by 4 bases and J by 3 bases, and 10 bases separated the two germline ends. Assay: immunoSEQ multiplex PCR; the TCRdb copy retains only in-frame clones and omits some. Here the sample spans approximately 130,000 clones, 85% to 95% being singletons. The source was peripheral blood, collected before pregnancy. The sequence was obtained from a female donor with multiple sclerosis, enrolled in a pregnancy study. The rearrangement links TRBV5-4 to TRBJ1-2; maybe TRBD1 (5 bases). The CDR3 loop reads CASSAGVDYGYTF. In DNA, the CDR3 is TGTGCCAGCAGCGCGGGGGTGGACTATGGCTACACCTTC.